Listed below are T cell receptor beta chains from one sample, sequenced in a study of blood T cell repertoires in COVID-19. Clones were read by immunoSEQ multiplex PCR, and TCRdb kept only the in-frame ones, dropping some. The table lists 150,000 to 200,000 clones, around nine tenths of them singletons. The sequenced sample consisted of peripheral blood. The receptor source for this set is a man younger than 30 with active or convalescent COVID-19. Each CDR3 is given without its conserved first and last residue. Fields, in order: clone size, V gene, CDR3 length, CDR3 protein. Size is stated for part of the rows, as once, few or many counts, or as a class when the clone is expanded.

>NA|TRBV9|15
ASSPDRSSGYTDTQY
>few|TRBV9|13
ASSVDPSSGNTIY
>NA|TRBV10-3|13
AISTTGTSTTQQY
>once|TRBV6-6|15
ASSPQGFRDRDYGYT
>NA|TRBV7-2|13
ASSSLAGDYNEQF
>once|TRBV3-1/TRBV3-2|15
ASSQDFGQGGLYEQY
>once|TRBV9|13
ASSAGLASPGELF
>NA|TRBV7-9|11
ASSYYGETEAF
>NA|TRBV11-3|15
ASSLDSASGDYNEQF
>NA|TRBV4-3|13
ASSQDLQGPGELF
>NA|TRBV6-2/TRBV6-3|12
ASSYDRWNQPQH
>NA|TRBV14|15
ASSRLAGALGVETQY
>NA|TRBV20-1|14
SASHLRGQGPYEQY
>NA|TRBV5-1|13
ASSPTGLGGKTQY
>once|TRBV28|18
ASSLVRFSDREGINQPQH
>NA|TRBV24-1|13
ATDITGHSGNTIY
>once|TRBV5-8|12
ASSIDPQVAGYT
>NA|TRBV27|12
ASSNGGGRSEAF
>NA|TRBV19|13
ASSNGQGANQPQH
>NA|TRBV5-6|12
ASNALATNEKLF
>NA|TRBV5-4|14
ASTHGGGATNEKLF
>NA|TRBV5-8|14
ASSWGTGRIGQPQH
>NA|TRBV6-5|11
ASSYGQHYGYT
>once|TRBV5-1|15
ASSLAVAHSVNYGYT
>few|TRBV1|13
TSSPSGERNTEAF
>NA|TRBV12-3/TRBV12-4|10
ASSPTSVGRY
>few|TRBV14|13
ASSQGWVVGQPQH
>NA|TRBV27|14
ASSWAGGPSSYEQY